The clone carrying this T cell receptor (beta chain) was counted a few times. The antigen is undetermined. The CDR3 has 14 amino acids. V lost 4 bases to trimming and J lost 4 bases, with 12 bases between them. The data stem from a study of T cell repertoires in cytomegalovirus infection. Study summary: It was the public TCR beta signatures that indicated both CMV infection and matching HLA type.

TCRdb re-derived calls from the reads in MiXCR, one entry per CDR3 protein. The sample holds about 490,000 distinct CDR3 sequences; about 25% are singletons and the top ten take about 13%. Study-wide results and limits: Adding up the frequency of public TCR beta families identified people who carried CMV plus the relevant HLA.

Sequenced sample: PBMCs. The rearrangement uses TRBV12-3 or TRBV12-4 and TRBJ2-3; D uncertain. This TCR was sampled from a human donor in good health (CMV status not recorded). Some clones in this sample may be carry-over from other donors' samples. CDR3 nucleotide sequence: TGTGCCAGCAGTTATGTCGGCGGTGCAGATACGCAGTATTTT. It codes for CASSYVGGADTQYF.